The clone carrying this TCR beta chain was found a few times. Its target is unknown. The record originates from a study of blood T cells in healthy people across ages. The CDR3 runs to 14 residues. The V gene's germline CDR1 is SGHRS and CDR2 YFSETQ. The ends were cut back, 4 bases at V and 9 bases at J, with 17 bases in the middle. A second roughly 7 to 11 cycle PCR used barcoded and J-beta primers. Each cDNA molecule received a tag from a template-switch adaptor that had 12 random nucleotides. Sequencing of every sample gave 2.5 million or more CDR3-containing paired-end reads. TCRdb re-analysed the 5' RACE reads in MiXCR, keeping a single row per CDR3 protein. The sample has about 1,800,000 distinct CDR3 sequences, roughly 30% seen once. General observations from the study: The unknown donor CMV status may have confounded expanded clonotype changes.

The rearrangement uses TRBV5-1 and TRBJ2-1; possibly TRBD2 for D (6 bases). Specimen: blood. The receptor was derived from a woman aged 30 to 39 in good health. CDR3 bases: TGCGCCAGCAGCGGGGGGTTAGGTGTCGGTGAGCAGTTCTTC. Amino acids: CASSGGLGVGEQFF.